This T cell receptor (beta chain) was identified during a study of blood T cell repertoires in COVID-19. About the research overall: Whether acute or convalescent, the COVID-19 samples came from the United States, Italy and Spain. PBMCs, B-cell-depleted T cells, or T cells were the source of the cDNA or gDNA that made up the material.

This CDR3 comprises 13 residues. V was cut by 2 bases and J by 3 bases, with 8 bases left in between. This clone was seen a few times. Authors' analysis steps: Estimated nucleated cell counts came from reference gene primer amplification. TCRdb keeps only in-frame clones here, not all; method: immunoSEQ multiplex PCR. Clone size and V and J calls were adopted from that table, with D and trimming inferred from the DNA. The sample carries fewer than 150,000 clones, about 90% recorded once. The chain combines TRBV12-3 or TRBV12-4 with TRBJ2-7; unclear D gene. The source of this sequence is a man aged 50-59 years with active or convalescent COVID-19. Sequenced sample: peripheral blood. Written as DNA, the CDR3 is TGTGCCAGCAGTTTAATGATAGACTACGAGCAGTACTTC. It is translated as CASSLMIDYEQYF.